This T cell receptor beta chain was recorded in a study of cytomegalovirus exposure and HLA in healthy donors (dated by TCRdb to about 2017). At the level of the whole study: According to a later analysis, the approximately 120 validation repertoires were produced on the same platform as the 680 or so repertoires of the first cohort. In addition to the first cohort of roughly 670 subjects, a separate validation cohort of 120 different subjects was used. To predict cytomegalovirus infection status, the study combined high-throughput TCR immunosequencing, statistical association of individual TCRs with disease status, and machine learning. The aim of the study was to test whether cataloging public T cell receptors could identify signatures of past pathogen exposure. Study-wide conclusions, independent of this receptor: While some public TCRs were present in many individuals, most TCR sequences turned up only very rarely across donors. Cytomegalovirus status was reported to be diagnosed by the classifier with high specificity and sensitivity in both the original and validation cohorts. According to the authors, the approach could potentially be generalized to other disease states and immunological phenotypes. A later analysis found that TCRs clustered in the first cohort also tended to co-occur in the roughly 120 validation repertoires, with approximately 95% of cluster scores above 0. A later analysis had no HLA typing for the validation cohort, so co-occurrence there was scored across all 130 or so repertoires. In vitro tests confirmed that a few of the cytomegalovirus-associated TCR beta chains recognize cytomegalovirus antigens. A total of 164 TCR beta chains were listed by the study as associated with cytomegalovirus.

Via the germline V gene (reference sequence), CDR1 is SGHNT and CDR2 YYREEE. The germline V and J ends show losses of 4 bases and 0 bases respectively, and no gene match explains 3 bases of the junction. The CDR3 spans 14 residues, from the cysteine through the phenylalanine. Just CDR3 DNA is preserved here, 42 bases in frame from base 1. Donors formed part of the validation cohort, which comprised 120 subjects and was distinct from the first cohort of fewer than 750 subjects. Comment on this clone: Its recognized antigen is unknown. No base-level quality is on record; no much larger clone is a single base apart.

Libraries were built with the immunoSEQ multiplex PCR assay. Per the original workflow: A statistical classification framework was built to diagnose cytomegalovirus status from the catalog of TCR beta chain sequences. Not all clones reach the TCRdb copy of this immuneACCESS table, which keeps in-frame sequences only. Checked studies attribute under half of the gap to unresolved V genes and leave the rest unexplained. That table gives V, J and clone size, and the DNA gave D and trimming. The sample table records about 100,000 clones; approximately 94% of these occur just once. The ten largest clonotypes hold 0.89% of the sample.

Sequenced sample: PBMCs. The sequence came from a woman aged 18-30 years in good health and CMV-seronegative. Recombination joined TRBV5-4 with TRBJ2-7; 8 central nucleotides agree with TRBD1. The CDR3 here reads CASSQDRDSYEQYF. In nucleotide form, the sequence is TGTGCCAGCAGCCAGGACAGGGACTCCTACGAGCAGTACTTC.